This is a list of T cell receptor beta chains from one sample in a study of shared clonotypes between healthy human individuals. Clones were read by immunoSEQ multiplex PCR, and TCRdb kept only the in-frame ones, dropping some. Here the sample spans around 2.1 million clones, almost 96% being singletons. The sequenced sample consisted of naive CD4+ T cells sorted from blood. The receptors stem from a man between 18 and 35 years old in good health. The CDR3 runs from the conserved cysteine through the conserved F or W. A D gene is named only where the DNA matches it firmly. Some rows have no size entry. The others give once, few or many, or a class for an expanded clone.

V: TRBV7-6
D: .
J: TRBJ2-2
size: .
CDR3: CASSLVAEHTGELFF
DNA: TGTGCCAGCAGCTTAGTCGCGGAGCACACCGGGGAGCTGTTTTTT

V: TRBV5-1
D: TRBD1
J: TRBJ2-1
size: .
CDR3: CASSASPGQGINEQFF
DNA: TGCGCCAGCAGCGCGTCACCGGGACAGGGAATTAATGAGCAGTTCTTC

V: TRBV7-2
D: .
J: TRBJ1-2
size: .
CDR3: CASTPSLQFGGYTF
DNA: TGTGCCAGCACTCCCTCTCTACAGTTTGGCGGCTACACCTTC

V: TRBV6-5
D: TRBD1
J: TRBJ2-2
size: .
CDR3: CASSPFGQGVRELFF
DNA: TGTGCCAGCAGCCCCTTTGGCCAGGGGGTAAGGGAGCTGTTTTTT

V: TRBV5-1
D: .
J: TRBJ2-5
size: .
CDR3: CASSLDGGKETQYF
DNA: TGCGCCAGCAGCTTGGATGGGGGGAAAGAGACCCAGTACTTC

V: TRBV6-1
D: .
J: TRBJ2-2
size: .
CDR3: CASTPGLDSAGELFF
DNA: TGTGCCAGCACCCCGGGACTGGATAGTGCCGGGGAGCTGTTTTTT

V: TRBV9
D: .
J: TRBJ2-5
size: few
CDR3: CASSATGQETQYF
DNA: TGTGCCAGCAGTGCGACAGGACAAGAGACCCAGTACTTC

V: TRBV10-3
D: TRBD1
J: TRBJ1-2
size: once
CDR3: CAISEATGVSSNGYTF
DNA: TGTGCCATCAGTGAGGCGACAGGGGTCTCGAGTAATGGCTACACCTTC

V: TRBV9
D: .
J: TRBJ2-5
size: .
CDR3: CASSVANNLWETQYF
DNA: TGTGCCAGCAGCGTAGCAAACAATCTCTGGGAGACCCAGTACTTC

V: TRBV19
D: .
J: TRBJ2-7
size: few
CDR3: CASSISSVSYEQYF
DNA: TGTGCCAGTAGTATATCCAGCGTATCCTACGAGCAGTACTTC

V: TRBV4-3
D: .
J: TRBJ2-1
size: .
CDR3: CASSQDEASYNEQFF
DNA: TGCGCCAGCAGCCAAGATGAGGCGTCCTACAATGAGCAGTTCTTC